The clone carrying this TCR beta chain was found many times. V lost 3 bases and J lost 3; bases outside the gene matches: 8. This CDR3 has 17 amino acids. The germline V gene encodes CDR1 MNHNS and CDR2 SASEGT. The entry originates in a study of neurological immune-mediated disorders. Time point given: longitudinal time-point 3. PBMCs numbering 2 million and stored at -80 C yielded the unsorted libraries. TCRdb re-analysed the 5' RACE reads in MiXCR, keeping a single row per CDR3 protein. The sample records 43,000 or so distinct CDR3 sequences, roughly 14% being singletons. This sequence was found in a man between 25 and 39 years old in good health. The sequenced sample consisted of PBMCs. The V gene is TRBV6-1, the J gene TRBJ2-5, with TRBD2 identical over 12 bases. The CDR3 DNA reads TGTGCCAGCAGTGAGGGACTAGCGGGCCCCCAGAAAGAGACCCAGTACTTC. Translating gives CASSEGLAGPQKETQYF.